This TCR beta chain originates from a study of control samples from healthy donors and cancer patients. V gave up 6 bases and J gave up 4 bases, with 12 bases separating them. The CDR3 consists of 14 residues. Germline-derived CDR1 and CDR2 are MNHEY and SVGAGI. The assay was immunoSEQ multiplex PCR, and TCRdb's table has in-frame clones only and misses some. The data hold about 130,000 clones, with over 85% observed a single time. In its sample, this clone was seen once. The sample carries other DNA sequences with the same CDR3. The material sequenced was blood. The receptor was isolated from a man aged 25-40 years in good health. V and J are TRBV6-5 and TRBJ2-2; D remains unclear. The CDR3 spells CASRRTWGTGELFF. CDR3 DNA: TGTGCCAGCAGAAGGACCTGGGGCACCGGGGAGCTGTTTTTT.